Listed below are T cell receptor beta chains from one sample, sequenced in a study of early T cells in non-severe SARS-CoV-2 infection. TCRdb independently ran MiXCR on the 5' RACE reads; one entry per CDR3 protein. The sample has about 71,000 distinct CDR3 sequences; 9.5% to 15% are singletons. Sequencing used whole blood, obtained at baseline. Receptors were obtained from an adult who was a healthcare worker with PCR-confirmed SARS-CoV-2 infection or an uninfected control (not recorded which). Each CDR3 is given with its conserved first and last residue. Each record gives: CDR3 DNA, CDR3 protein, clone size, V gene, D gene, J gene. A D gene is named only where the DNA matches it firmly. Clone size appears in some rows only: once, few, many, or a class for an expanded clone.

CDR3nt: TGCGCCAGCAGCCACAACGGGGTGACTGAAGCTTTCTTT
CDR3aa: CASSHNGVTEAFF
abundance: .
v_gene: TRBV5-1
d_gene: .
j_gene: TRBJ1-1

CDR3nt: TGTGCCAGCAGCTGGAGACCGAGCCAAGAGACCCAGTACTTC
CDR3aa: CASSWRPSQETQYF
abundance: .
v_gene: TRBV7-6
d_gene: .
j_gene: TRBJ2-5

CDR3nt: TGCAGTGCTAACGACAGGGGTGGCACCGGGGAGCTGTTTTTT
CDR3aa: CSANDRGGTGELFF
abundance: .
v_gene: TRBV20-1
d_gene: TRBD1
j_gene: TRBJ2-2

CDR3nt: TGTGCCAGCAGCAAAGCGGAGGTCACCTCTGGAAACACCATATATTTT
CDR3aa: CASSKAEVTSGNTIYF
abundance: .
v_gene: TRBV21-1
d_gene: .
j_gene: TRBJ1-3

CDR3nt: TGCGCCAGCAGCCAAGAGTGGGCACCTCAAGAGACCCAGTACTTC
CDR3aa: CASSQEWAPQETQYF
abundance: .
v_gene: TRBV4-1
d_gene: .
j_gene: TRBJ2-5

CDR3nt: TGTGCCAGCAGTTACAACAGGGGGTCCGACACCGGGGAGCTGTTTTTT
CDR3aa: CASSYNRGSDTGELFF
abundance: many
v_gene: TRBV6-6
d_gene: TRBD1
j_gene: TRBJ2-2

CDR3nt: TGTGCCAGCAGCCGTACCGGGGGGACCTACGAGCAGTACTTC
CDR3aa: CASSRTGGTYEQYF
abundance: .
v_gene: TRBV7-9
d_gene: TRBD2
j_gene: TRBJ2-7

CDR3nt: TGTGCCAGCAGCCTAAGGGACAGGGTCACTGAAGCTTTCTTT
CDR3aa: CASSLRDRVTEAFF
abundance: few
v_gene: TRBV7-8
d_gene: TRBD1
j_gene: TRBJ1-1

CDR3nt: TGTGCCAGCAGCTTGGGACCCTCGAGCAGTACCCAAGAGACCCAGTACTTC
CDR3aa: CASSLGPSSSTQETQYF
abundance: few
v_gene: TRBV5-4
d_gene: .
j_gene: TRBJ2-5

CDR3nt: TGCGCCAGCAGCCAAAGAACCAGCGAACTTGCTAACTATGGCTACACCTTC
CDR3aa: CASSQRTSELANYGYTF
abundance: many
v_gene: TRBV4-1
d_gene: .
j_gene: TRBJ1-2

CDR3nt: TGTGCCAGCAGCTTGGGCCTGGTACGGGTATCCGGGGAGCTGTTTTTT
CDR3aa: CASSLGLVRVSGELFF
abundance: few
v_gene: TRBV11-2
d_gene: .
j_gene: TRBJ2-2

CDR3nt: TGTGCCAGCACCCGGACAGGGGATGGTACTGAAGCTTTCTTT
CDR3aa: CASTRTGDGTEAFF
abundance: .
v_gene: TRBV2
d_gene: TRBD1
j_gene: TRBJ1-1

CDR3nt: TGTGCCAGCAGCCGTAGTTGGAACACCGGGGAGCTGTTTTTT
CDR3aa: CASSRSWNTGELFF
abundance: few
v_gene: TRBV7-8
d_gene: .
j_gene: TRBJ2-2

CDR3nt: TGTGCCAGCCAGACGGGACGGATCTACGAGCAGTACTTC
CDR3aa: CASQTGRIYEQYF
abundance: few
v_gene: TRBV11-2
d_gene: .
j_gene: TRBJ2-7

CDR3nt: TGTGCCAGCAGTCTCGACCCGCTCCAAGAGACCCAGTACTTC
CDR3aa: CASSLDPLQETQYF
abundance: many
v_gene: TRBV12-3/TRBV12-4
d_gene: .
j_gene: TRBJ2-5

CDR3nt: TGTGCCAGCAGTTGGACGCGGGGCAGCACAGATACGCAGTATTTT
CDR3aa: CASSWTRGSTDTQYF
abundance: few
v_gene: TRBV6-6
d_gene: .
j_gene: TRBJ2-3

CDR3nt: TGCAGCGTTGATAGGAGTCGAGGGGTCTCCTACAATGAGCAGTTCTTC
CDR3aa: CSVDRSRGVSYNEQFF
abundance: .
v_gene: TRBV29-1
d_gene: .
j_gene: TRBJ2-1

CDR3nt: TGTGCCAGCTCACCACGCATCAGCGGCGGGCAGCCCCAGCATTTT
CDR3aa: CASSPRISGGQPQHF
abundance: .
v_gene: TRBV18
d_gene: .
j_gene: TRBJ1-5

CDR3nt: TGTGCCAGCAGCTTAACAGGCGGGACGCCTCGCGGAAACATTCAGTACTTC
CDR3aa: CASSLTGGTPRGNIQYF
abundance: .
v_gene: TRBV7-3
d_gene: .
j_gene: TRBJ2-4

CDR3nt: TGTGCCAGCAGCTTAGCGGGAGGGGGAACCGAGGAGGCCCAGTACTTC
CDR3aa: CASSLAGGGTEEAQYF
abundance: many
v_gene: TRBV7-9
d_gene: .
j_gene: TRBJ2-5